Below are 6 T cell receptor beta chains sequenced from a single sample in a study of lymphopenia after photon versus proton radiotherapy. Data came from immunoSEQ multiplex PCR; TCRdb stores just in-frame clones and leaves some out. The sample has tens of thousands of clones, 85% seen once. The sample was peripheral blood, taken from a patient treated with photon-based radiotherapy. Source of these receptors: a man aged 35 to 55 with gastric cancer.

The chain joins TRBV4-3 to TRBJ1-2; TRBD1 agrees at 7 bases. CDR3 length equals 15 residues. Germline CDR1 and CDR2: LGHNA and YSLEER. Trimming at V came to 3 bases and at J to 8 bases, leaving 12 bases not matched to a gene. The CDR3 DNA reads TGCGCCAGCAGCCAGGTTCTTGGACAGGCGGGCGGCTACACCTTC. Translating it yields CASSQVLGQAGGYTF.

J is TRBJ2-3 and V is TRBV9; D is perhaps TRBD1 or TRBD2 (6 bases each). Germline CDR1 is SGDLS and CDR2 is YYNGEE. The V gene lost 3 bases and the J gene lost 5 bases, with 13 bases spanning the gap. CDR3 length: 14 amino acids. CDR3 bases: TGTGCCAGCAGCGGTTCGGGGGCCCAAGATACGCAGTATTTT. This translates into CASSGSGAQDTQYF. Supplemented by reference TRBV9 and TRBJ2-3, the full variable domain reads DSGVTQTPKHLITATGQRVTLRCSPRSGDLSVYWYQQSLDQGLQFLIQYYNGEERAKGNILERFSAQQFPDLHSELNLSSLELGDSALYFCASSGSGAQDTQYFGPGTRLTVL.

This clone was detected only a few times. J is TRBJ1-2 and V is TRBV6-5, with 9 bases identical to TRBD1. Trimming removed 6 bases from V and 12 bases from J; junction bases left unmatched: 5. Per the germline V gene, CDR1 is MNHEY and CDR2 is SVGAGI. The CDR3 has 11 residues. The CDR3 coding sequence is TGTGCCAGCAGCCGACAGGGGGAGCACACCTTC. It encodes CASSRQGEHTF.

This rearrangement joins TRBV18 to TRBJ1-6; TRBD1 aligns across 9 bases. The CDR3 totals 14 residues. The germline gives CDR1 KGHSH, CDR2 LQKENI. J lost 7 bases, V lost 6 bases, and 4 bases had no gene match. Here the CDR3 DNA reads TGTGCCAGCTCCCCCGGGACAGGGAATTCACCCCTCCACTTT. It encodes CASSPGTGNSPLHF.

The chain carries TRBV2 and TRBJ1-5, with 8 nucleotides matching TRBD1. CDR3 length equals 14 residues. Germline assignment: CDR1 SNHLY and CDR2 FYNNEI. Losses at the gene ends were 4 bases for V and 7 bases for J; bases not matched to a gene: 6. The CDR3 loop reads CASSVGTGGQPQHF. The DNA for the CDR3 is TGTGCCAGCAGTGTCGGGACAGGTGGGCAGCCCCAGCATTTT.

The CDR3 sequence: CASSKMGTGGSEAFF. DNA of the CDR3: TGTGCCAGCAGCAAAATGGGGACAGGGGGCTCTGAAGCTTTCTTT. V gene TRBV21-1 combines with J gene TRBJ1-1; the table assigns TRBD1, which was not confirmed against the DNA. TRBV21-1 is marked as a pseudogene. This CDR3 is built from 15 residues.